The 10 T cell receptor beta chains reported below all come from one sample, sequenced in a study of early T cells in non-severe SARS-CoV-2 infection. TCRdb processed the 5' RACE reads anew with MiXCR; each CDR3 protein has one entry. Of roughly 120,000 distinct CDR3 sequences in the sample, around 12% are singletons; the top ten hold about 4%. The specimen comprised whole blood, sampled at baseline. These receptors all come from an adult who was a healthcare worker with PCR-confirmed SARS-CoV-2 infection or an uninfected control (not recorded which).

This clonotype has only a few counts. V usage is TRBV7-2 and J usage is TRBJ2-3; D not resolved. Trimming shortened V by 0 bases and J by 4 bases, and 8 bases separated the two germline ends. The length of the CDR3 is 14 residues. CDR1 is SGHTA, CDR2 FQGNSA, per germline. This CDR3 is CASSLARNADTQYF. DNA of the CDR3: TGTGCCAGCAGCTTAGCCAGGAACGCAGATACGCAGTATTTT.

The chain is built from TRBV9 and TRBJ1-1, with D possibly matching TRBD1 (5 bases). In germline, CDR1 is SGDLS, CDR2 YYNGEE. V dropped 1 base and J dropped 4 bases, with 11 bases sitting between them. The CDR3 sequence is 14 residues long. The CDR3 reads CASSVIGVGTEAFF. CDR3 nucleotide sequence: TGTGCCAGCAGCGTAATAGGGGTCGGCACTGAAGCTTTCTTT.

This clonotype was seen repeatedly, ten times or more. This chain joins TRBV20-1 and TRBJ2-7; D remains unclear. The germline V and J ends were trimmed by 3 bases and 4 bases, with 16 bases remaining between them. The CDR3 is 14 amino acids. Germline values: CDR1 DFQATT, CDR2 SNEGSKA (reference sequence). The CDR3 DNA sequence: TGCAGTGCTAGCCGACTCGTTATGGTGTACGAGCAGTACTTC. Translating it yields CSASRLVMVYEQYF.

This clonotype has more than one count but fewer than ten. The V call is TRBV29-1, the J call TRBJ1-1; 7 nucleotides line up with TRBD1. The CDR3 is 15 residues long. V lost 1 base and J lost 1; bases outside the gene matches: 6. Germline V gives CDR1 SQVTM, CDR2 ANQGSEA. CDR3 residues: CSVEGPGQSNTEAFF. In DNA, the CDR3 is TGCAGCGTTGAAGGGCCGGGACAGTCGAACACTGAAGCTTTCTTT.

This chain joins TRBV6-6 and TRBJ2-3, with D unresolved. The germline gives CDR1 MNHNY, CDR2 SVGAGI (reference sequence). The germline V and J ends were trimmed by 5 bases and 6 bases, with 9 bases remaining between them. The CDR3 totals 12 residues. CDR3 coding DNA: TGTGCCAGCAGTGCGAAAGGGGATACGCAGTATTTT. Its translation: CASSAKGDTQYF.

The V and J genes are TRBV20-1 and TRBJ2-1; TRBD2 is a possible D gene (6 bases). Between the trimmed V and J ends, which lost 4 bases and 4 bases, there was a span of 14 bases. This CDR3 is 14 amino acids long. Germline values: CDR1 DFQATT, CDR2 SNEGSKA (reference sequence). CDR3 sequence (DNA): TGCAGTGCTACGGAGACTAGTCCTTACAATGAGCAGTTCTTC. Translation gives CSATETSPYNEQFF.

The chain uses TRBV29-1 and TRBJ1-5; TRBD1 is a possible D gene (5 bases). CDR1 and CDR2 (germline): SQVTM, ANQGSEA. This CDR3 has 13 amino acids. Trimming pared 4 bases from V and 4 bases from J, leaving 11 bases between. CDR3 loop: CSVGGGENQPQHF. The CDR3 DNA follows: TGCAGCGTTGGGGGAGGGGAGAATCAGCCCCAGCATTTT.

This clonotype showed up just a few times. The junction shows a germline mismatch at one end, possibly a read error. The V call is TRBV12-3 or TRBV12-4, the J call TRBJ2-3; tentatively, D is TRBD1 (5 bases). This CDR3 is 13 amino acids long. This chain's CDR3 is CASSLGQGDTQYF. The CDR3 DNA reads TGTGCCAGCAGCTTAGGGCAGGGCGATACGCAGTATTTT.

This clonotype was detected ten times or more. The chain recombines TRBV6-5 with TRBJ1-1; no definite D call. Per germline, CDR1 MNHEY and CDR2 SVGAGI. The germline V and J ends were trimmed by 7 bases and 0 bases, with 15 bases remaining between them. The CDR3 runs to 15 residues. The CDR3 sequence: CASTNGPEVNTEAFF. As DNA, the CDR3 is TGTGCCAGCACCAACGGACCGGAGGTGAACACTGAAGCTTTCTTT.

This chain links TRBV29-1 with TRBJ2-3; the match to TRBD2 covers 7 bases. The trim removed 0 bases at V and 1 base at J, leaving 7 bases unmatched. The length of the CDR3 is 16 residues. CDR1 is SQVTM, CDR2 ANQGSEA, per germline. CDR3 sequence: CSVEDWGRAGTDTQYF. CDR3 nucleotide sequence: TGCAGCGTTGAAGACTGGGGGAGGGCCGGCACAGATACGCAGTATTTT.